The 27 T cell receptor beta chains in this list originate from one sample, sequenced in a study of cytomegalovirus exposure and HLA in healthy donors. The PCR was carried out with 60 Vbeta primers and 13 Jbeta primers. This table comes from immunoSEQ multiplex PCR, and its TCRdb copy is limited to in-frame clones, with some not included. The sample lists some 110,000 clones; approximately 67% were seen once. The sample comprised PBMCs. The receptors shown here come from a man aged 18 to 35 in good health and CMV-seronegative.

The CDR3 region is CASRTQGNQPQHF. In nucleotides, the CDR3 is TGTGCCAGCAGGACACAGGGGAATCAGCCCCAGCATTTT. The chain couples TRBV28 to TRBJ1-5; 7 nucleotides line up with TRBD1. CDR1 and CDR2 from the germline V gene are MDHEN and SYDVKM. J gave up 4 bases and V 6 bases, and 3 bases lay outside the gene matches. CDR3 length: 13 amino acids.

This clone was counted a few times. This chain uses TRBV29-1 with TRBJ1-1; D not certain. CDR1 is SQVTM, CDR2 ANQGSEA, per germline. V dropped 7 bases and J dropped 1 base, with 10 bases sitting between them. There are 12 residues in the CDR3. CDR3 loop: CSAQAKNTEAFF. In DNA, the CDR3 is TGCAGCGCCCAAGCTAAGAACACTGAAGCTTTCTTT.

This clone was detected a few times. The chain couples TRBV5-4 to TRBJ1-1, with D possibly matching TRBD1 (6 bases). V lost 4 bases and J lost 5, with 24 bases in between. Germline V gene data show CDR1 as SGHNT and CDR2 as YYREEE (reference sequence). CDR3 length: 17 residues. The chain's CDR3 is CASSIYSRGVLGTEAFF. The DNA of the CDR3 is TGTGCCAGCAGCATATATTCCAGGGGCGTATTGGGGACTGAAGCTTTCTTT.

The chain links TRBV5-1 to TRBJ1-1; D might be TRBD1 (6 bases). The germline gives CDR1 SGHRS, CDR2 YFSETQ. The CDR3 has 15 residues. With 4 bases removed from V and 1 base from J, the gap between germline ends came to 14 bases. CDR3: CASSGGGGGNTEAFF. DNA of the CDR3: TGCGCCAGCAGCGGCGGGGGCGGGGGGAACACTGAAGCTTTCTTT.

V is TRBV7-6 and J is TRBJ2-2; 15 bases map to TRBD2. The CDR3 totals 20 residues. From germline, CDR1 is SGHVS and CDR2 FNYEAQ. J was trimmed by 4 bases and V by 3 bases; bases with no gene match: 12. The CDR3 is CASSFLGLAGGVSRTGELFF. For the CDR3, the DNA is TGTGCCAGCAGCTTCCTGGGACTAGCGGGAGGAGTGAGCCGCACCGGGGAGCTGTTTTTT. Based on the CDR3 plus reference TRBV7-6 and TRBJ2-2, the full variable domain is GAGVSQSPRYKVTKRGQDVALRCDPISGHVSLYWYRQALGQGPEFLTYFNYEAQQDKSGLPNDRFSAERPEGSISTLTIQRTEQRDSAMYRCASSFLGLAGGVSRTGELFFGEGSRLTVL.

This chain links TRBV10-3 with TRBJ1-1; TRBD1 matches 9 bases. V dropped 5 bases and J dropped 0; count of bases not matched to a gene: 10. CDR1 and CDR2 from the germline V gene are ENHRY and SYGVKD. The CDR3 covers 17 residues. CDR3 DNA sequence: TGTGCCATCAGTAAAACAGGGGGCTTGGGAATGAACACTGAAGCTTTCTTT. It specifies CAISKTGGLGMNTEAFF.

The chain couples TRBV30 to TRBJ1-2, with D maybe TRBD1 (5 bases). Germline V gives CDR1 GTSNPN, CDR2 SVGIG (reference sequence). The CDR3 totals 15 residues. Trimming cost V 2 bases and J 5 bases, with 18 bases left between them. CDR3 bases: TGTGCCTGGAGTCCCGACAGACGACGTGGGTATGGCTACACCTTC. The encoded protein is CAWSPDRRRGYGYTF.

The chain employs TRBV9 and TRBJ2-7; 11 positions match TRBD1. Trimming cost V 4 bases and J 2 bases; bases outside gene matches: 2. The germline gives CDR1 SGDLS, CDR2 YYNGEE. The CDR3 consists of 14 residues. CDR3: CASSMGQGAYEQYF. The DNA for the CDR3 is TGTGCCAGCAGCATGGGACAGGGGGCCTACGAGCAGTACTTC.

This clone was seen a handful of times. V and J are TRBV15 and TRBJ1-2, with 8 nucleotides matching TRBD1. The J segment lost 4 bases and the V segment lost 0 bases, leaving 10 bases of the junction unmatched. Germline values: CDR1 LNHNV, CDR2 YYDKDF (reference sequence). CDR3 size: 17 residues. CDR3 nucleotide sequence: TGTGCCACCAGCAGAGAGATGGCACAGGGGGGGGGCTATGGCTACACCTTC. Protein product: CATSREMAQGGGYGYTF.

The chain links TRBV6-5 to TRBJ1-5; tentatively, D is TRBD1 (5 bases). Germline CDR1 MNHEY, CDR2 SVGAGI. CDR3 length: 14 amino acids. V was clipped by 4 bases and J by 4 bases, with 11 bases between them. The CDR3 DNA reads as TGTGCCAGCAGTTTTCAGGGTCCGAATCAGCCCCAGCATTTT. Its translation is CASSFQGPNQPQHF.

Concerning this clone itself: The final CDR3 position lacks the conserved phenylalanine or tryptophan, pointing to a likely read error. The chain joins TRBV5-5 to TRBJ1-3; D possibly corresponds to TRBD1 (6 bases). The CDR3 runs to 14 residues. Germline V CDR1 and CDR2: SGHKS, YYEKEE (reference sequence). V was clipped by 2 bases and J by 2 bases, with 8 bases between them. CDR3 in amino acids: CASSFPGAGNTIYL. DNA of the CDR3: TGTGCCAGCAGCTTTCCAGGGGCTGGAAACACCATATATCTT.

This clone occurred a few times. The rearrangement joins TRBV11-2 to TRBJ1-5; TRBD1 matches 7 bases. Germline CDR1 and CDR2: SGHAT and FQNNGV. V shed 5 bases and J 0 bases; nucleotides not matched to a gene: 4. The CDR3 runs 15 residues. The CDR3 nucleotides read TGTGCCAGCAGCATGACAGGGTATAGCAATCAGCCCCAGCATTTT. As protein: CASSMTGYSNQPQHF.

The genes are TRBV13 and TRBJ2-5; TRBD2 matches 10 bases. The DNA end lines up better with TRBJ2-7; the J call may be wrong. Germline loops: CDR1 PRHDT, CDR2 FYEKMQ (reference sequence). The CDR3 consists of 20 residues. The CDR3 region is CASSLSTGVAAGTSAYEQYF. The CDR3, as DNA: TGTGCCAGCAGCTTAAGTACCGGGGTAGCTGCCGGGACTAGCGCTTACGAGCAGTACTTC.

Here the CDR3 reads CASKGSGGPNRGSYF. The CDR3 bases are TGTGCCAGCAAGGGGAGCGGGGGACCCAATCGGGGGTCGTATTTT. The rearrangement uses TRBV7-8 and TRBJ2-3; 8 bases match TRBD2. Germline V gene sequence: CDR1 SGHVS, CDR2 FQNEAQ. J was trimmed by 14 bases and V by 7 bases; bases with no gene match: 20. The CDR3 covers 15 residues.

Here the CDR3 reads CASGTSGSYNEQFF. For the CDR3, the DNA is TGTGCCAGTGGTACTAGCGGGAGTTACAATGAGCAGTTCTTC. The chain recombines TRBV19 with TRBJ2-1; TRBD2 agrees at 11 bases. The germline CDR1 and CDR2 sequences are LNHDA and SQIVND (reference sequence). The CDR3 consists of 14 residues. V was pared by 8 bases and J by 4 bases, with 4 bases of the junction left unmatched.

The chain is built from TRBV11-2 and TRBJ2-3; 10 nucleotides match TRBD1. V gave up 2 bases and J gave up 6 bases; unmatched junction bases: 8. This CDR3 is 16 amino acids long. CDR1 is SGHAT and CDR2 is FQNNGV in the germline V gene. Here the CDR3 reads CASSLPGQGLRDTQYF. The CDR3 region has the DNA TGTGCCAGCAGCTTACCGGGACAGGGGTTAAGGGATACGCAGTATTTT.

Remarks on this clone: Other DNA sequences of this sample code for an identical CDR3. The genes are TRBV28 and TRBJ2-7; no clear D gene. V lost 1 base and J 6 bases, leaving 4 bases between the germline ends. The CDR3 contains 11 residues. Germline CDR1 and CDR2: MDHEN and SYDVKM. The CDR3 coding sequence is TGTGCCAGCAGTTTATTCGGCGAGCAGTACTTC. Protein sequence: CASSLFGEQYF.

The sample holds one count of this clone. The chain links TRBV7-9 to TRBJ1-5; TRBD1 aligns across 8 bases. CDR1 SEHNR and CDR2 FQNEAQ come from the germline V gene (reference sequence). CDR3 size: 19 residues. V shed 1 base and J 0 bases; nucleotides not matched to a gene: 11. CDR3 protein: CASSLVRGLSISSNQPQHF. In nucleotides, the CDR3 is TGTGCCAGCAGCTTAGTCAGGGGGCTTTCGATATCTAGCAATCAGCCCCAGCATTTT.

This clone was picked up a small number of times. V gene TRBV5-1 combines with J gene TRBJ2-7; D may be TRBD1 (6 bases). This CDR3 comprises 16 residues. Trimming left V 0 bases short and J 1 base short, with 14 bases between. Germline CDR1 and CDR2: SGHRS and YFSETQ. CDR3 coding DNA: TGCGCCAGCAGCTTGGCCCGGGACATAGTATCCTACGAGCAGTACTTC. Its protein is CASSLARDIVSYEQYF. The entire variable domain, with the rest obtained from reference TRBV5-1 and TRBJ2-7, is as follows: KAGVTQTPRYLIKTRGQQVTLSCSPISGHRSVSWYQQTPGQGLQFLFEYFSETQRNKGNFPGRFSGRQFSNSRSEMNVSTLELGDSALYLCASSLARDIVSYEQYFGPGTRLTVT.

This CDR3 reads CASSLVAGGPPDTQYF. For the CDR3, the DNA is TGTGCCAGCAGTTTAGTGGCGGGAGGGCCCCCAGATACGCAGTATTTT. The chain is built from TRBV28 and TRBJ2-3, with 9 bases fitting TRBD2. The CDR3 is 16 residues long. From germline, CDR1 is MDHEN and CDR2 SYDVKM. V gave up 2 bases and J gave up 4 bases; unmatched junction bases: 7.

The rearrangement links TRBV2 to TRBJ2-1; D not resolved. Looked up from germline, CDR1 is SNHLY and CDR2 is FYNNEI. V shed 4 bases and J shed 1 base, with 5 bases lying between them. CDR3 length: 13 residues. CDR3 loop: CASSGTSYNEQFF. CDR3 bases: TGTGCCAGCAGTGGCACATCCTACAATGAGCAGTTCTTC.

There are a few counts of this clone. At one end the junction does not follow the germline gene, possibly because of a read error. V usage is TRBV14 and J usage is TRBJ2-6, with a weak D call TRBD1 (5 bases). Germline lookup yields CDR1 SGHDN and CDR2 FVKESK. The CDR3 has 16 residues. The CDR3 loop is CASTQQATSGANVLTF. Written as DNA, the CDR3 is TGTGCCAGCACCCAACAGGCCACCTCTGGGGCCAACGTCCTGACTTTC.

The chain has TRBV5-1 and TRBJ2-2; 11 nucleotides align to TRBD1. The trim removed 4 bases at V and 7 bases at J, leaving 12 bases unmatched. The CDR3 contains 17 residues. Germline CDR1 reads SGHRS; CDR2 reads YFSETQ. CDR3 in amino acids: CASSDRTGGSRGGELFF. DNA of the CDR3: TGCGCCAGCAGCGACCGGACAGGGGGCTCGAGAGGCGGGGAGCTGTTTTTT.

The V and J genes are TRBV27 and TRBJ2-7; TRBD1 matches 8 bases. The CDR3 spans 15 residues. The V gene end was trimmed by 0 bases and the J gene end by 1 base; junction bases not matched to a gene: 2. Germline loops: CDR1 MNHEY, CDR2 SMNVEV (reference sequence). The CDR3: CASSLSRTGSYEQYF. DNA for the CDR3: TGTGCCAGCAGTTTATCTAGGACAGGGTCCTACGAGCAGTACTTC.

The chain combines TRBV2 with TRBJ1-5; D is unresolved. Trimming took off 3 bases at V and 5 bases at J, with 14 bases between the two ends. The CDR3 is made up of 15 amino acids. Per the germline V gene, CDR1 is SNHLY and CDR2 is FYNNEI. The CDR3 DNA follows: TGTGCCAGCAGTGAGGACGGTCGGCGGGATCAGCCCCAGCATTTT. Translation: CASSEDGRRDQPQHF.

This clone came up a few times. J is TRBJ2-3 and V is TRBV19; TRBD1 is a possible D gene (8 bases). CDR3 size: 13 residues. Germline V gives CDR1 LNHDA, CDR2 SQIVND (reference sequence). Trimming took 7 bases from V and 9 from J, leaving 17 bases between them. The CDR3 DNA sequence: TGTGCCAGTAAACAGGGGGGGGCAGGGACGCAGTATTTT. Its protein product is CASKQGGAGTQYF.

CDR3 nucleotides: TGTGCCAGCAGCGTAACTAGCGGGGGGGTGGGGGAGACCCAGTACTTC. Protein sequence: CASSVTSGGVGETQYF. This chain uses TRBV9 with TRBJ2-5; 13 bases match TRBD2. The CDR3 extends over 16 amino acids. V lost 1 base and J lost 5; bases outside the gene matches: 5. From germline, CDR1 is SGDLS and CDR2 YYNGEE.